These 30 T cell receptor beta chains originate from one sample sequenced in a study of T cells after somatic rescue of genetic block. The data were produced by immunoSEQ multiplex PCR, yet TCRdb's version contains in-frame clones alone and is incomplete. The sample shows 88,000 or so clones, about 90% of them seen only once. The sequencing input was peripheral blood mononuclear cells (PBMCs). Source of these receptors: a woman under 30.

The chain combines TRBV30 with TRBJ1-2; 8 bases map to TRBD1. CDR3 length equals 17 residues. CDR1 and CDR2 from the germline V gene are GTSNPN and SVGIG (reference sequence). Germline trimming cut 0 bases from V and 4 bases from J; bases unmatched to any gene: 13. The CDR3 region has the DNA TGTGCCTGGAGTGTACGGGCCCGAGGACAGGGCGGCTATGGCTACACCTTC. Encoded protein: CAWSVRARGQGGYGYTF.

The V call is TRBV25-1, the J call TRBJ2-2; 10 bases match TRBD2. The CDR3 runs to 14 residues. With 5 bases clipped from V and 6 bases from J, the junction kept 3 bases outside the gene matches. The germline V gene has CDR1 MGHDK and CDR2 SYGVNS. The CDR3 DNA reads TGTGCCAGCAGTAAAGCGGGAGGGTCCGGGGAGCTGTTTTTT. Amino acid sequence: CASSKAGGSGELFF. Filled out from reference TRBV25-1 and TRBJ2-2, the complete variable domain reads EADIYQTPRYLVIGTGKKITLECSQTMGHDKMYWYQQDPGMELHLIHYSYGVNSTEKGDLSSESTVSRIRTEHFPLTLESARPSHTSQYLCASSKAGGSGELFFGEGSRLTVL.

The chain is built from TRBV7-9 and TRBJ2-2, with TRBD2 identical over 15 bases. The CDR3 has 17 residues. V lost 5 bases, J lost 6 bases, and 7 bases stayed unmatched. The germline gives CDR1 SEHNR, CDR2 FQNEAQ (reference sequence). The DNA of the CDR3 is TGTGCCAGCAGCCTCAGGACTAGCGGGAGGGCCGCCGGGGAGCTGTTTTTT. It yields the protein CASSLRTSGRAAGELFF.

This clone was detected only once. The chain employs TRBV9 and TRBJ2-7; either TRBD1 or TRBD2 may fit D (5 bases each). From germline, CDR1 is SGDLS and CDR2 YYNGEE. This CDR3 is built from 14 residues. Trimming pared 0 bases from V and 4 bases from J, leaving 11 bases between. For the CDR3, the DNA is TGTGCCAGCAGCGTAGGAGAGGGGACGTACGAGCAGTACTTC. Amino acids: CASSVGEGTYEQYF.

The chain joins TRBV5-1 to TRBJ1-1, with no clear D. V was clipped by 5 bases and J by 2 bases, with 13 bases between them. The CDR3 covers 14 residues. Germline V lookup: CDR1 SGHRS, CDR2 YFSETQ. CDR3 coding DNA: TGCGCCAGCAGACTTTCAGAAATAAACACTGAAGCTTTCTTT. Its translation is CASRLSEINTEAFF.

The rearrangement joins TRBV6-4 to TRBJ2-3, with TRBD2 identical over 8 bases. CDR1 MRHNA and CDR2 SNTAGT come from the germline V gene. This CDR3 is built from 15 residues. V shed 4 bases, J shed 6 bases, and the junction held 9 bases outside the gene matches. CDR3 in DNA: TGTGCCAGCAGTGTCGGCGGGGGGAAGGGGGATACGCAGTATTTT. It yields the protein CASSVGGGKGDTQYF.

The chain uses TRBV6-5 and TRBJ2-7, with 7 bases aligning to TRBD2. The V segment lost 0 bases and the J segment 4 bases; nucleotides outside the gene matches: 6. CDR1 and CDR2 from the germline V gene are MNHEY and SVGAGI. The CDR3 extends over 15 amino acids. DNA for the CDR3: TGTGCCAGCAGTTACTCGCGGGGGAGCACTTACGAGCAGTACTTC. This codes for CASSYSRGSTYEQYF.

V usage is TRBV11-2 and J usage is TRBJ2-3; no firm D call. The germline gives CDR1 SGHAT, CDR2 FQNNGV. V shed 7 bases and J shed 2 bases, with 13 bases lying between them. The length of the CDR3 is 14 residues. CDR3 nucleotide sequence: TGTGCCAGCACCCTCACCGGACCCACAGATACGCAGTATTTT. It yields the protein CASTLTGPTDTQYF.

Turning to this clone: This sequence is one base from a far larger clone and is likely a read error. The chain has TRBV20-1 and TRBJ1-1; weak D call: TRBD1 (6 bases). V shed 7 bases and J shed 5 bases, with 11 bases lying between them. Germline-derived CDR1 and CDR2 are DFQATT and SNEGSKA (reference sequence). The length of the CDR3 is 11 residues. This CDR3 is CSVNRETEAFF. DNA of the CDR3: TGCAGTGTTAACAGGGAAACTGAAGCTTTCTTT.

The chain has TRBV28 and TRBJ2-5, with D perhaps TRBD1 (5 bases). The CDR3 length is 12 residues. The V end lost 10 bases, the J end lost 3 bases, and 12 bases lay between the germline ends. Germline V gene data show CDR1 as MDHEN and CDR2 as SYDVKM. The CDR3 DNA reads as TGTGCCACCGTAGGACAAGAAGAGACCCAGTACTTC. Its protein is CATVGQEETQYF.

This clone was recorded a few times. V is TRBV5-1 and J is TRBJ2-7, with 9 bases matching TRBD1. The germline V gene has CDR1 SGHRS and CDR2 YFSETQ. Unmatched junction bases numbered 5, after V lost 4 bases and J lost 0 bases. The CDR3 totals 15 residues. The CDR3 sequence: CASSNRDRDSYEQYF. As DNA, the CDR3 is TGCGCCAGCAGCAACCGGGACAGGGACTCCTACGAGCAGTACTTC.

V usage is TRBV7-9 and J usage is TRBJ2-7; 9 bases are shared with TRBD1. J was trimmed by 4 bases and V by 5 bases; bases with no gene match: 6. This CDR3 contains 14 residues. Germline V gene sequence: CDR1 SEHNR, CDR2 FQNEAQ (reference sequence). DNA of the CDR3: TGTGCCAGCAGCGGAGGGACAGGGACGTACGAGCAGTACTTC. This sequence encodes CASSGGTGTYEQYF.

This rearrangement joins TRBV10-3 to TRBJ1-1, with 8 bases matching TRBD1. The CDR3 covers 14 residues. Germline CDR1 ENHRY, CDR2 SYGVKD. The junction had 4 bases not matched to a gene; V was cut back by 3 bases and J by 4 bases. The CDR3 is CAISDTGGSTEAFF. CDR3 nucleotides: TGTGCCATCAGTGATACAGGGGGTAGCACTGAAGCTTTCTTT.

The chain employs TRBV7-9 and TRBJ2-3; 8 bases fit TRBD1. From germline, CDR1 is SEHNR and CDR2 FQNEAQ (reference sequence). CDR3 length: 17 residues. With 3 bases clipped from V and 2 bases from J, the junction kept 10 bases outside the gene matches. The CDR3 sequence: CASSFPRQGHYTDTQYF. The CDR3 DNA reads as TGTGCCAGCAGCTTCCCCCGACAGGGGCACTACACAGATACGCAGTATTTT.

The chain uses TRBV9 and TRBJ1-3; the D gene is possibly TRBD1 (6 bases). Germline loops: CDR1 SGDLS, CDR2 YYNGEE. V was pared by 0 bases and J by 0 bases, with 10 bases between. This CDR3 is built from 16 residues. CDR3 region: CASSVAGGTSGNTIYF. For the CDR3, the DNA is TGTGCCAGCAGCGTAGCCGGGGGCACCTCTGGAAACACCATATATTTT.

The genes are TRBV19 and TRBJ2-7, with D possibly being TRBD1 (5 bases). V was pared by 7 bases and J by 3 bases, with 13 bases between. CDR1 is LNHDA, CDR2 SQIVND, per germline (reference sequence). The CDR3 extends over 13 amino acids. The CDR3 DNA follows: TGTGCCAGTAAGGGGCCTACCCTCTACGAGCAGTACTTC. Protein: CASKGPTLYEQYF.

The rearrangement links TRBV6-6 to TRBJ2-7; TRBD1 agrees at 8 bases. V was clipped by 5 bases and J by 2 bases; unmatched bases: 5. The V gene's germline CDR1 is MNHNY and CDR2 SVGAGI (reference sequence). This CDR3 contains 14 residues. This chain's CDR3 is CASSRPGQAYEQYF. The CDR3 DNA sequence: TGTGCCAGCAGTAGGCCGGGACAGGCCTACGAGCAGTACTTC.

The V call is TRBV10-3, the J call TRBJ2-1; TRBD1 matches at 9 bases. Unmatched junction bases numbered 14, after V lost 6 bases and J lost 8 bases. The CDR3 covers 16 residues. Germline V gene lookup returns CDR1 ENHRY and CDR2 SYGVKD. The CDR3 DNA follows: TGTGCCATCAGGCCTTCAACAGGGGGCCGCCGCGATGAGCAGTTCTTC. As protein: CAIRPSTGGRRDEQFF.

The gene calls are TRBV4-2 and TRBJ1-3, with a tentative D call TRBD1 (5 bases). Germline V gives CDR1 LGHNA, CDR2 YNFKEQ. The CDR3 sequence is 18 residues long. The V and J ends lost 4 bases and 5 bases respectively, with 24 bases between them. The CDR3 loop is CASSRRKLGGTPRNTIYF. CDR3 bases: TGTGCCAGCAGCCGACGGAAGCTTGGGGGAACCCCAAGAAACACCATATATTTT.

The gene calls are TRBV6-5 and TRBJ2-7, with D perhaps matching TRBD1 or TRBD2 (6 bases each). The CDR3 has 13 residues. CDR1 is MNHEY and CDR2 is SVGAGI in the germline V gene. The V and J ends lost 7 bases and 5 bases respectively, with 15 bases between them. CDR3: CASTPGEADEQYF. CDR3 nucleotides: TGTGCCAGCACCCCAGGGGAGGCGGACGAGCAGTACTTC.

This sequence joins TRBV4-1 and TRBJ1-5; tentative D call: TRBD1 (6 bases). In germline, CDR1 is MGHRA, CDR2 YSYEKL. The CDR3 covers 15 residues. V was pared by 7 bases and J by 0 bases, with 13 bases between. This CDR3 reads CASTGDISSNQPQHF. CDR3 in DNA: TGCGCCAGCACAGGGGACATTTCTAGCAATCAGCCCCAGCATTTT.

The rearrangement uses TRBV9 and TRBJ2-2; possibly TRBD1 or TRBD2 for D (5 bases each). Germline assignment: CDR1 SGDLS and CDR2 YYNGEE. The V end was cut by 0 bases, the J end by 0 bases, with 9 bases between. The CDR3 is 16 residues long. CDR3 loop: CASSVAQGANTGELFF. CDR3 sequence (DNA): TGTGCCAGCAGCGTAGCTCAGGGAGCGAACACCGGGGAGCTGTTTTTT. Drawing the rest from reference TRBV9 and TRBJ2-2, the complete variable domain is DSGVTQTPKHLITATGQRVTLRCSPRSGDLSVYWYQQSLDQGLQFLIQYYNGEERAKGNILERFSAQQFPDLHSELNLSSLELGDSALYFCASSVAQGANTGELFFGEGSRLTVL.

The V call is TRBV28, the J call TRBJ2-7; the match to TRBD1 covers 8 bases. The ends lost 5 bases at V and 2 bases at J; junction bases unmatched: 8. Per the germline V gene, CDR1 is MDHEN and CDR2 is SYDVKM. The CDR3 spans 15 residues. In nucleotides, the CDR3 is TGTGCCAGCAGTCCGGCCGGGACAGGCACCTACGAGCAGTACTTC. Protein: CASSPAGTGTYEQYF.

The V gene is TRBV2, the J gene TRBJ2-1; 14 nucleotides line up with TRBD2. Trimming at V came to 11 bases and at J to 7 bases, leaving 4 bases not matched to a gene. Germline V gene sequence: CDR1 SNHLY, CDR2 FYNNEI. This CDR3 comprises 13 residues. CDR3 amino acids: CAGRTSGRNEQFF. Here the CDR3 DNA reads TGTGCCGGAAGGACTAGCGGGAGGAATGAGCAGTTCTTC.

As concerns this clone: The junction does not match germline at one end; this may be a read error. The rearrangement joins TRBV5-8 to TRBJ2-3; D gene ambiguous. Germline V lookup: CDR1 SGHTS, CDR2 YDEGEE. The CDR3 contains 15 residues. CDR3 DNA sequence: TGCGCCAGCAGCCAAGGGCCCAATTTACCAGATACGCAGTATTTT. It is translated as CASSQGPNLPDTQYF.

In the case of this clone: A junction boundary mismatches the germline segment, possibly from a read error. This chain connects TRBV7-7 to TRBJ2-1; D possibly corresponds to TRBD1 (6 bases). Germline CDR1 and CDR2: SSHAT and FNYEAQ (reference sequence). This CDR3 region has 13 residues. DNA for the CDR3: TGTGCTAGCAGCCGGACAGAGTACAATGAGCAGTTCTTC. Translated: CASSRTEYNEQFF.

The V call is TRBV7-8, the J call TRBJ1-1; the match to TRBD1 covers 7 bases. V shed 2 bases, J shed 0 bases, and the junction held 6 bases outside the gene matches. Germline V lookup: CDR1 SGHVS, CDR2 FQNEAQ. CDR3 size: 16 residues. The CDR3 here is CASSLLPGQLNTEAFF. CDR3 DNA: TGTGCCAGCAGCTTATTACCGGGACAGCTGAACACTGAAGCTTTCTTT. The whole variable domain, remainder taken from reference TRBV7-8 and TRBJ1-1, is GAGVSQSPRYKVAKRGQDVALRCDPISGHVSLFWYQQALGQGPEFLTYFQNEAQLDKSGLPSDRFFAERPEGSVSTLKIQRTQQEDSAVYLCASSLLPGQLNTEAFFGQGTRLTVV.

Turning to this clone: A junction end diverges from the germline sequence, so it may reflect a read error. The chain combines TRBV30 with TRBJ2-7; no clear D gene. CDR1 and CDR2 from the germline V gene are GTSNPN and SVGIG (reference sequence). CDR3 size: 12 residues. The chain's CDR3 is CAWSVISAYVWF. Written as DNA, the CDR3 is TGTGCCTGGAGTGTAATCTCCGCGTACGTTTGGTTC. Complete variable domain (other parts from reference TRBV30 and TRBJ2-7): SQTIHQWPATLVQPVGSPLSLECTVEGTSNPNLYWYRQAAGRGLQLLFYSVGIGQISSEVPQNLSASRPQDRQFILSSKKLLLSDSGFYLCAWSVISAYVWFGPGTRLTVT.

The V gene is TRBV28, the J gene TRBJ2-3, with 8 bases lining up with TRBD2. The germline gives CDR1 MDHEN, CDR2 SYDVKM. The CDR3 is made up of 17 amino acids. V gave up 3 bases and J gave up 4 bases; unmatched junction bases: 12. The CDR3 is CASSFPEAGAGADTQYF. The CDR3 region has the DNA TGTGCCAGCAGTTTTCCGGAAGCGGGAGCTGGCGCAGATACGCAGTATTTT. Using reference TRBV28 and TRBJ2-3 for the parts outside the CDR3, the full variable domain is DVKVTQSSRYLVKRTGEKVFLECVQDMDHENMFWYRQDPGLGLRLIYFSYDVKMKEKGDIPEGYSVSREKKERFSLILESASTNQTSMYLCASSFPEAGAGADTQYFGPGTRLTVL.

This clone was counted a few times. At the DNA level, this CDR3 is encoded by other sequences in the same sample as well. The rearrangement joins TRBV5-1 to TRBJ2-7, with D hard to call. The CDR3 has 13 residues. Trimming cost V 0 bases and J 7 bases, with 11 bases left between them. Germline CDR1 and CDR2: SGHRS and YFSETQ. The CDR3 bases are TGCGCCAGCAGCTTGGCATCGGGTGGGGAGCAGTACTTC. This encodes CASSLASGGEQYF.